Shown below are 19 T cell receptor beta chains from a single sample sequenced in a study of shared clonotypes between healthy human individuals. Naive CD8 cells were CD45RO-negative, positively selected for CCR7, excluding terminally differentiated effector memory CD45RA+ cells. The repertoire was sequenced with immunoSEQ multiplex PCR; TCRdb's copy has only in-frame clones and lacks some. The sample shows millions of clones, approximately 94% of them seen only once. The sequenced sample was naive CD8+ T cells from PBMCs. These receptors were taken from a man aged 18-30 years in good health. Some clones in this sample may be carry-over from other donors' samples.

The sample holds one count of this clone. The chain uses TRBV25-1 and TRBJ2-7; D unclear. The CDR3 contains 12 residues. The germline V gene has CDR1 MGHDK and CDR2 SYGVNS. V lost 5 bases and J 6 bases, leaving 11 bases between the germline ends. The CDR3 sequence: CASSFDRGEQYF. In DNA, the CDR3 is TGTGCCAGCAGTTTCGATCGAGGCGAGCAGTACTTC.

The chain uses TRBV28 and TRBJ2-6; no clear D. V dropped 10 bases and J dropped 0 bases, with 7 bases sitting between them. The germline V gene has CDR1 MDHEN and CDR2 SYDVKM. The CDR3 sequence is 13 residues long. The chain's CDR3 is CAIRDSGANVLTF. DNA of the CDR3: TGTGCCATCAGAGACTCTGGGGCCAACGTCCTGACTTTC. The full variable domain, completed using reference TRBV28 and TRBJ2-6, is DVKVTQSSRYLVKRTGEKVFLECVQDMDHENMFWYRQDPGLGLRLIYFSYDVKMKEKGDIPEGYSVSREKKERFSLILESASTNQTSMYLCAIRDSGANVLTFGAGSRLTVL.

The chain uses TRBV4-1 and TRBJ2-2, with D maybe TRBD2 (6 bases). Germline V CDR1 and CDR2: MGHRA, YSYEKL. This CDR3 has 16 residues. The germline V and J ends were trimmed by 5 bases and 6 bases, with 19 bases remaining between them. The CDR3 DNA is TGCGCCAGCAGCTTTCCCGGTGAAAGGGAGGCCGGGGAGCTGTTTTTT. Protein: CASSFPGEREAGELFF.

This clone occurred once. The chain links TRBV19 to TRBJ2-7; D remains ambiguous. Germline V lookup: CDR1 LNHDA, CDR2 SQIVND (reference sequence). Trimming pared 3 bases from V and 0 bases from J, leaving 6 bases between. The CDR3 sequence is 13 residues long. CDR3 coding DNA: TGTGCCAGTAGTATTACCTCCTCCTACGAGCAGTACTTC. It yields the protein CASSITSSYEQYF.

The gene calls are TRBV28 and TRBJ2-7; possible D gene TRBD2, 5 bases. The CDR3 is made up of 14 amino acids. V was pared by 6 bases and J by 4 bases, with 16 bases between. Germline V gene lookup returns CDR1 MDHEN and CDR2 SYDVKM. The CDR3 loop reads CASSQGIARYEQYF. In DNA form, the CDR3 reads TGTGCCAGCAGCCAAGGAATAGCGCGTTACGAGCAGTACTTC. The entire variable domain, with the rest obtained from reference TRBV28 and TRBJ2-7, is as follows: DVKVTQSSRYLVKRTGEKVFLECVQDMDHENMFWYRQDPGLGLRLIYFSYDVKMKEKGDIPEGYSVSREKKERFSLILESASTNQTSMYLCASSQGIARYEQYFGPGTRLTVT.

J is TRBJ1-3 and V is TRBV20-1; D remains unclear. From germline, CDR1 is DFQATT and CDR2 SNEGSKA (reference sequence). This CDR3 is 11 amino acids long. V was trimmed by 6 bases and J by 4 bases, leaving 7 bases between them. CDR3 in DNA: TGCAGTGCCGGACCGGGAAACACCATATATTTT. Protein sequence: CSAGPGNTIYF.

This clone was seen only a few times. The chain carries TRBV6-1 and TRBJ1-1; unclear D gene. The CDR3 is 14 amino acids. The germline V gene has CDR1 MNHNS and CDR2 SASEGT. V dropped 1 base and J dropped 1 base, with 7 bases sitting between them. The CDR3, as DNA: TGTGCCAGCAGTGAAGGACATAGGAACACTGAAGCTTTCTTT. This sequence encodes CASSEGHRNTEAFF.

The V and J genes are TRBV14 and TRBJ2-7, with D unresolved. The length of the CDR3 is 17 residues. Trimming took off 1 base at V and 2 bases at J, with 18 bases between the two ends. Germline CDR1 is SGHDN and CDR2 is FVKESK. The CDR3 nucleotides are TGTGCCAGCAGCCAAGGGGCTAACAGAACTAAACCCTACGAGCAGTACTTC. It encodes CASSQGANRTKPYEQYF.

V is TRBV7-9 and J is TRBJ2-1; 9 nucleotides line up with TRBD2. CDR1 is SEHNR and CDR2 is FQNEAQ in the germline V gene (reference sequence). CDR3 length equals 15 residues. The trim removed 5 bases at V and 4 bases at J, leaving 6 bases unmatched. Written as DNA, the CDR3 is TGTGCCAGCAGCGCGCGACTAGCGGCGTACAATGAGCAGTTCTTC. This sequence encodes CASSARLAAYNEQFF. The full variable domain, in which reference TRBV7-9 and TRBJ2-1 provide the parts outside the CDR3, is DTGVSQNPRHKITKRGQNVTFRCDPISEHNRLYWYRQTLGQGPEFLTYFQNEAQLEKSRLLSDRFSAERPKGSFSTLEIQRTEQGDSAMYLCASSARLAAYNEQFFGPGTRLTVL.

The chain joins TRBV7-9 to TRBJ1-2; TRBD1 might be the D (6 bases). CDR3 size: 16 residues. Trimming removed 5 bases from V and 6 bases from J, with 22 bases in between. Germline values: CDR1 SEHNR, CDR2 FQNEAQ (reference sequence). As DNA, the CDR3 is TGTGCCAGCAGCCGGGCATTAGTGGCAGGGGATGATGGCTACACCTTC. Its protein is CASSRALVAGDDGYTF.

V gene TRBV9 combines with J gene TRBJ1-2, with D possibly matching TRBD1 (6 bases). This CDR3 has 16 residues. The germline CDR1 and CDR2 sequences are SGDLS and YYNGEE. Trimming pared 0 bases from V and 2 bases from J, leaving 14 bases between. CDR3 nucleotide sequence: TGTGCCAGCAGCGTAGATCCCCGGGGGCAAAACTATGGCTACACCTTC. It translates to CASSVDPRGQNYGYTF.

This rearrangement joins TRBV7-3 to TRBJ1-2; D uncertain. Trimming shortened V by 5 bases and J by 4 bases, and 11 bases separated the two germline ends. The CDR3 totals 13 residues. CDR1 and CDR2 from the germline V gene are SGHTA and FQGTGA. CDR3 protein: CASSQTLRYGYTF. The CDR3 DNA sequence: TGTGCCAGCAGCCAAACACTACGCTATGGCTACACCTTC.

The chain employs TRBV19 and TRBJ1-5, with a tentative D call TRBD1 (5 bases). CDR3 size: 14 residues. V shed 10 bases and J shed 2 bases, with 15 bases lying between them. CDR1 is LNHDA and CDR2 is SQIVND in the germline V gene (reference sequence). The CDR3 DNA reads TGTGCCACTTACGAGGGGAAGGGCAATCAGCCCCAGCATTTT. Translating it yields CATYEGKGNQPQHF.

The rearrangement joins TRBV10-3 to TRBJ2-6; D is ambiguous. The V end was cut by 6 bases, the J end by 0 bases, with 12 bases between. Germline V lookup: CDR1 ENHRY, CDR2 SYGVKD. This CDR3 is 16 amino acids long. The CDR3 nucleotides read TGTGCCATCAGGGAACTTCACAGCTCTGGGGCCAACGTCCTGACTTTC. This codes for CAIRELHSSGANVLTF.

The chain recombines TRBV29-1 with TRBJ2-1; perhaps TRBD2 as D (5 bases). Germline values: CDR1 SQVTM, CDR2 ANQGSEA. CDR3 length: 13 amino acids. Between the trimmed V and J ends, which lost 2 bases and 7 bases, there was a span of 12 bases. This CDR3 is CSVESGMGNEQFF. The CDR3 DNA follows: TGCAGCGTTGAAAGCGGTATGGGAAATGAGCAGTTCTTC.

The rearrangement links TRBV10-3 to TRBJ1-1; D gene uncertain. Germline V lookup: CDR1 ENHRY, CDR2 SYGVKD. This CDR3 has 15 amino acids. V gave up 2 bases and J gave up 4 bases, with 14 bases separating them. The CDR3 protein is CAISEAEGKGTEAFF. The CDR3 DNA reads as TGTGCCATCAGTGAGGCGGAAGGGAAGGGCACTGAAGCTTTCTTT.

The chain is built from TRBV28 and TRBJ1-2; D uncertain. Germline V gene data show CDR1 as MDHEN and CDR2 as SYDVKM. This CDR3 is 14 amino acids long. V lost 4 bases to trimming and J lost 3 bases, with 12 bases between them. Here the CDR3 DNA reads TGTGCCAGCAGTTACTGGAAGGGAGACTATGGCTACACCTTC. Amino acids: CASSYWKGDYGYTF.

The chain has TRBV15 and TRBJ1-4, with D possibly TRBD1 on 6 matching bases. Germline CDR1 LNHNV, CDR2 YYDKDF (reference sequence). Deletions cut 0 bases from V and 4 bases from J, with 12 bases between. CDR3 size: 16 residues. The CDR3 DNA follows: TGTGCCACCAGCAGAGATCAACAGGGAGATAATGAAAAACTGTTTTTT. It yields the protein CATSRDQQGDNEKLFF. The variable domain in full, with the rest retrieved from reference TRBV15 and TRBJ1-4, is DAMVIQNPRYQVTQFGKPVTLSCSQTLNHNVMYWYQQKSSQAPKLLFHYYDKDFNNEADTPDNFQSRRPNTSFCFLDIRSPGLGDTAMYLCATSRDQQGDNEKLFFGSGTQLSVL.

V gene TRBV27 combines with J gene TRBJ2-7; D is perhaps TRBD1 (6 bases). Trimming pared 8 bases from V and 6 bases from J, leaving 11 bases between. This CDR3 has 11 residues. Germline V gene sequence: CDR1 MNHEY, CDR2 SMNVEV (reference sequence). CDR3 coding DNA: TGTGCCAGCCTTGGGGGCGGCGAGCAGTACTTC. This gives the protein CASLGGGEQYF.